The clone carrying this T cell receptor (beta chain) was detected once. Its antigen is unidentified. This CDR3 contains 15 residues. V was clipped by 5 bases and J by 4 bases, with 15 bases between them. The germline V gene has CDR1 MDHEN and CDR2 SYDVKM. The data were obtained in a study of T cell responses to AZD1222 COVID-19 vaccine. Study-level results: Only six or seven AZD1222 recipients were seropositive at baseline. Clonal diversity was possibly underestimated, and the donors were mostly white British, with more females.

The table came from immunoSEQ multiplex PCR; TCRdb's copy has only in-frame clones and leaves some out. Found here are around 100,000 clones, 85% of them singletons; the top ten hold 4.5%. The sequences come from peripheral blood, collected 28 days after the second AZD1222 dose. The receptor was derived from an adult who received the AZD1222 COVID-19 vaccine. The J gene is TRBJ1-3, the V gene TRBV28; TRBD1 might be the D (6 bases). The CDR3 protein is CASSPPGVQGNTIYF. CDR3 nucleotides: TGTGCCAGCAGTCCCCCAGGGGTGCAGGGAAACACCATATATTTT. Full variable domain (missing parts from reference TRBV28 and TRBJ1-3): DVKVTQSSRYLVKRTGEKVFLECVQDMDHENMFWYRQDPGLGLRLIYFSYDVKMKEKGDIPEGYSVSREKKERFSLILESASTNQTSMYLCASSPPGVQGNTIYFGEGSWLTVV.